Presented here are 8 T cell receptor beta chains from one specimen sequenced in a study of shared T cell receptors in the human thymus. TCRdb keeps only in-frame clones here, not all; method: immunoSEQ multiplex PCR. This table has 700,000 to 750,000 clones, 70% to 90% appearing once. The sample also formed part of further work on human thymus T cells.

The material sequenced was thymocytes. Every receptor here comes from a girl in the first two years of life with a congenital heart defect.

The J gene is TRBJ1-4, the V gene TRBV27; possible D gene TRBD1, 6 bases. Looked up from germline, CDR1 is MNHEY and CDR2 is SMNVEV (reference sequence). Trimming took 8 bases from V and 7 from J, leaving 14 bases between them. This CDR3 comprises 13 residues. The CDR3 sequence: CASARTVGEKLFF. Here the CDR3 DNA reads TGTGCCAGCGCTAGGACAGTTGGTGAAAAACTGTTTTTT.

This clone was recorded only once. The J gene is TRBJ2-7, the V gene TRBV5-1, with 9 bases fitting TRBD1. CDR1 and CDR2 (germline): SGHRS, YFSETQ. Trimming removed 5 bases from V and 7 bases from J; junction bases left unmatched: 16. This CDR3 spans 16 amino acids. For the CDR3, the DNA is TGCGCCAGCAGTCGGGACAGGGTCCCCCTGTGGGGTGAGCAGTACTTC. This encodes CASSRDRVPLWGEQYF.

The chain recombines TRBV6-1 with TRBJ2-1, with D perhaps TRBD1 (5 bases). The V end was cut by 2 bases, the J end by 10 bases, with 12 bases between. The CDR3 runs to 13 residues. The germline gives CDR1 MNHNS, CDR2 SASEGT. The CDR3 sequence is CASSEIDKGEQFF. Here the CDR3 DNA reads TGTGCCAGCAGTGAAATTGATAAGGGGGAGCAGTTCTTC.

The chain couples TRBV5-5 to TRBJ1-3; a possible D gene is TRBD1 (5 bases). The V gene's germline CDR1 is SGHKS and CDR2 YYEKEE (reference sequence). V was clipped by 5 bases and J by 7 bases, with 10 bases between them. The CDR3 has 12 amino acids. The CDR3: CASSSGGNTIYF. The CDR3 nucleotides read TGTGCCAGCAGTTCCGGGGGGAACACCATATATTTT.

J is TRBJ2-5 and V is TRBV15, with D tentatively TRBD2 (6 bases). The CDR3 loop spans 17 amino acids. Germline V gives CDR1 LNHNV, CDR2 YYDKDF (reference sequence). The ends were cut back, 3 bases at V and 4 bases at J, with 21 bases in the middle. CDR3 coding DNA: TGTGCCACCAGCAGGGCCGAGAAAACTAGCACGGGAGAGACCCAGTACTTC. It encodes CATSRAEKTSTGETQYF.

This clone was seen only once. This sequence joins TRBV6-5 and TRBJ2-2; D is perhaps TRBD1 (5 bases). V lost 6 bases, J lost 7 bases, and 18 bases lay in between. CDR1 MNHEY and CDR2 SVGAGI come from the germline V gene. The CDR3 loop spans 15 amino acids. CDR3 coding DNA: TGTGCCAGCAGCGGACACTTACAAGATAGCGGGGAGCTGTTTTTT. Translation: CASSGHLQDSGELFF.

The rearrangement links TRBV28 to TRBJ1-1; 8 bases are a match to TRBD1. CDR3 length: 14 residues. From germline, CDR1 is MDHEN and CDR2 SYDVKM. With 5 bases clipped from V and 1 base from J, the junction kept 3 bases outside the gene matches. The CDR3 nucleotides read TGTGCCAGCAGTCGAGACAGGGGGAACACTGAAGCTTTCTTT. As protein: CASSRDRGNTEAFF. The variable domain in full, completed from reference TRBV28 and TRBJ1-1, reads DVKVTQSSRYLVKRTGEKVFLECVQDMDHENMFWYRQDPGLGLRLIYFSYDVKMKEKGDIPEGYSVSREKKERFSLILESASTNQTSMYLCASSRDRGNTEAFFGQGTRLTVV.

CDR3 in DNA: TGTGCCAGCAGTTTACCACCCCTTACCGACGAGGGCCGTCAGTTTAACTATGGCTACACCTTC. Its translation: CASSLPPLTDEGRQFNYGYTF. The rearrangement links TRBV28 to TRBJ1-2; no definite D call. Per the germline V gene, CDR1 is MDHEN and CDR2 is SYDVKM. The V gene lost 2 bases and the J gene lost 1 base, with 29 bases spanning the gap. CDR3 length: 21 amino acids.